Detailed here is one T cell receptor beta chain. What it binds is unknown. The CDR3 covers 16 residues. Looked up from germline, CDR1 is SGHRS and CDR2 is YFSETQ. Trimming removed 7 bases from V and 6 bases from J; junction bases left unmatched: 17. These data are taken from a study of blood T cells in healthy people across ages. The study, taken as a whole, reports: While age rose, TCR beta diversity per million T cells dropped in a roughly linear way.

A second about 6 to 12 cycle PCR used barcoded and J-beta primers. One entry per CDR3 protein, called by TCRdb with MiXCR from the 5' RACE reads. The sample records over 750,000 distinct CDR3 sequences, around a quarter being singletons. The same data also went into a second study, on T cells of mothers and their children.

Material for sequencing was blood. The V call is TRBV5-1, the J call TRBJ1-1; TRBD1 agrees at 8 bases. This receptor was taken from a boy between 5 and 17 years old in good health. This CDR3 reads CASRALPGGAGAEAFF. Written as DNA, the CDR3 is TGCGCCAGCCGGGCACTTCCAGGGGGCGCGGGAGCTGAAGCTTTCTTT.